This passage covers 30 T cell receptor beta chains from one sample sequenced in a study of cytomegalovirus exposure and HLA in healthy donors. PCR employed 60 Vbeta and 13 Jbeta primers. This table comes from immunoSEQ multiplex PCR, and its TCRdb copy is limited to in-frame clones, with some not included. Here the sample table reports approximately 110,000 clones. The sample was PBMCs. These receptors all come from a man younger than 45 in good health and CMV-seronegative.

The CDR3 DNA follows: TGCGCCAGCAGGGGGACTAGCGGGAGTAAGGGTGAGCAGTTCTTC. Its translation: CASRGTSGSKGEQFF. The V call is TRBV10-1, the J call TRBJ2-1, with 14 bases matching TRBD2. CDR1 is WNHNN, CDR2 SYGVQD, per germline (reference sequence). Trimming cost V 6 bases and J 9 bases; bases outside gene matches: 7. The CDR3 consists of 15 residues.

This chain connects TRBV10-2 to TRBJ2-7, with TRBD2 as a possible D gene (5 bases). This CDR3 region has 15 residues. V lost 8 bases and J lost 1, with 18 bases in between. Germline V lookup: CDR1 WSHSY, CDR2 SAAADI. DNA for the CDR3: TGCGCCAGCGGCCCCCCTCCGGGATCTTCCTACGAGCAGTACTTC. Translated: CASGPPPGSSYEQYF.

The chain carries TRBV9 and TRBJ2-7; D might be TRBD2 (5 bases). The CDR3 covers 15 residues. Between the trimmed V and J ends, which lost 0 bases and 0 bases, there was a span of 10 bases. Germline lookup yields CDR1 SGDLS and CDR2 YYNGEE. The CDR3 protein is CASSVAAGTSYEQYF. The CDR3 nucleotides are TGTGCCAGCAGCGTAGCGGCGGGCACCTCCTACGAGCAGTACTTC. The full variable domain, its missing parts supplied by reference TRBV9 and TRBJ2-7, is DSGVTQTPKHLITATGQRVTLRCSPRSGDLSVYWYQQSLDQGLQFLIQYYNGEERAKGNILERFSAQQFPDLHSELNLSSLELGDSALYFCASSVAAGTSYEQYFGPGTRLTVT.

The CDR3 loop is CASSSQAGPYNEQFF. CDR3 DNA: TGTGCCAGCAGCTCCCAAGCGGGACCCTACAATGAGCAGTTCTTC. The chain is built from TRBV7-3 and TRBJ2-1; 7 nucleotides line up with TRBD2. CDR3 length: 15 residues. Germline trimming cut 4 bases from V and 2 bases from J; bases unmatched to any gene: 5. Germline lookup yields CDR1 SGHTA and CDR2 FQGTGA.

The chain recombines TRBV14 with TRBJ2-3, with a tentative D call TRBD2 (5 bases). This CDR3 has 16 amino acids. The germline CDR1 and CDR2 sequences are SGHDN and FVKESK. V shed 1 base and J shed 3 bases, with 14 bases lying between them. In DNA, the CDR3 is TGTGCCAGCAGCCAAGGCGGGCGCGGAGAAACAGATACGCAGTATTTT. Amino acids: CASSQGGRGETDTQYF.

V gene TRBV19 combines with J gene TRBJ1-4; D call uncertain. This CDR3 region has 15 residues. Deletions cut 5 bases from V and 5 bases from J, with 15 bases between. Germline values: CDR1 LNHDA, CDR2 SQIVND (reference sequence). The CDR3 spells CASSPTGIRNEKLFF. In nucleotides, the CDR3 is TGTGCCAGTAGTCCTACCGGGATTCGCAATGAAAAACTGTTTTTT.

The chain couples TRBV10-1 to TRBJ2-1, with 12 bases that match TRBD2. Germline V CDR1 and CDR2: WNHNN, SYGVQD (reference sequence). V shed 4 bases and J 8 bases; nucleotides not matched to a gene: 12. The CDR3 length is 17 residues. In DNA form, the CDR3 reads TGCGCCAGCAGTGGGGCTAGCGGGAGGGGCACCCGAGATGAGCAGTTCTTC. The encoded protein is CASSGASGRGTRDEQFF.

This sequence joins TRBV28 and TRBJ1-4, with 8 bases lining up with TRBD1. CDR3 size: 15 residues. Germline V gene sequence: CDR1 MDHEN, CDR2 SYDVKM. J was trimmed by 7 bases and V by 4 bases; bases with no gene match: 8. The CDR3 sequence: CASSSTRTGTEKLFF. The CDR3 region has the DNA TGTGCCAGCAGTTCTACCAGGACAGGGACTGAAAAACTGTTTTTT.

The chain has TRBV19 and TRBJ1-5, with no clear D. CDR3 length: 13 residues. Trimming took off 5 bases at V and 0 bases at J, with 5 bases between the two ends. Germline loops: CDR1 LNHDA, CDR2 SQIVND (reference sequence). CDR3 sequence (DNA): TGTGCCAGTAGTCCGGTTAGCAATCAGCCCCAGCATTTT. This encodes CASSPVSNQPQHF.

V gene TRBV5-4 combines with J gene TRBJ1-2; 7 positions agree with TRBD1. Germline trimming cut 0 bases from V and 3 bases from J; bases unmatched to any gene: 8. The CDR3 length is 16 residues. Germline values: CDR1 SGHNT, CDR2 YYREEE (reference sequence). The CDR3 DNA sequence: TGTGCCAGCAGCTTGGATAGGGCAGGGGGAGACTATGGCTACACCTTC. It yields the protein CASSLDRAGGDYGYTF.

The rearrangement joins TRBV18 to TRBJ1-5; a weak D match, TRBD1 (6 bases). Trimming stripped 6 bases from V and 3 bases from J, with 9 bases between. The CDR3 spans 13 residues. Germline loops: CDR1 KGHSH, CDR2 LQKENI. The CDR3 here is CASSGQINQPQHF. CDR3 DNA sequence: TGTGCCAGCTCCGGACAGATCAATCAGCCCCAGCATTTT.

The rearrangement uses TRBV19 and TRBJ1-2, with 9 bases lining up with TRBD1. The CDR3 totals 15 residues. V lost 3 bases and J lost 3; bases outside the gene matches: 5. Germline V CDR1 and CDR2: LNHDA, SQIVND (reference sequence). The CDR3 coding sequence is TGTGCCAGTAGTATCGGGACAGGGATGGACTATGGCTACACCTTC. It translates to CASSIGTGMDYGYTF.

The chain couples TRBV7-3 to TRBJ2-3, with D perhaps matching TRBD2 (5 bases). V dropped 5 bases and J dropped 5 bases, with 11 bases sitting between them. In germline, CDR1 is SGHTA, CDR2 FQGTGA. This CDR3 has 13 amino acids. The CDR3 is CASSLVGRDTQYF. CDR3 DNA sequence: TGTGCCAGCAGCCTAGTGGGGAGAGATACGCAGTATTTT.

V gene TRBV27 combines with J gene TRBJ1-2, with D tentatively TRBD1 (6 bases). Germline assignment: CDR1 MNHEY and CDR2 SMNVEV (reference sequence). The V end lost 5 bases, the J end lost 4 bases, and 14 bases lay between the germline ends. This CDR3 has 14 residues. Written as DNA, the CDR3 is TGTGCCAGCAGTCCCGACAGGTTCGCCTATGGCTACACCTTC. This encodes CASSPDRFAYGYTF.

CDR3 region: CAISSGRGGEKLFF. The DNA of the CDR3 is TGTGCCATCAGTTCAGGGAGAGGGGGTGAAAAACTGTTTTTT. The chain is built from TRBV10-3 and TRBJ1-4, with a weak D call TRBD1 (6 bases). Trimming took off 5 bases at V and 7 bases at J, with 14 bases between the two ends. CDR3 length equals 14 residues. Germline CDR1 is ENHRY and CDR2 is SYGVKD.

This chain joins TRBV19 and TRBJ2-1; weak D call: TRBD1 (6 bases). The V and J ends lost 8 bases and 7 bases respectively, with 15 bases between them. Germline CDR1 and CDR2: LNHDA and SQIVND (reference sequence). This CDR3 region has 13 residues. The CDR3 nucleotides read TGTGCCAGTTCTCTTACAGGGAGTAATGAGCAGTTCTTC. Translating it yields CASSLTGSNEQFF.

This sequence joins TRBV7-9 and TRBJ1-1, with a weak D call TRBD1 (6 bases). Germline V lookup: CDR1 SEHNR, CDR2 FQNEAQ (reference sequence). The V end was cut by 5 bases, the J end by 8 bases, with 15 bases between. The CDR3 contains 13 residues. The CDR3 here is CASSPPAGAEAFF. The CDR3 DNA reads as TGTGCCAGCAGCCCCCCCGCGGGGGCCGAAGCTTTCTTT.

The chain employs TRBV18 and TRBJ1-3; weak D call: TRBD1 (5 bases). Germline V gene data show CDR1 as KGHSH and CDR2 as LQKENI. This CDR3 has 14 amino acids. Trimming pared 3 bases from V and 8 bases from J, leaving 14 bases between. CDR3 protein: CASSPGRTGDTIYF. The DNA for the CDR3 is TGTGCCAGCTCACCGGGAAGGACGGGGGACACCATATATTTT.

The chain recombines TRBV5-4 with TRBJ2-3; D is uncertain. Trimming stripped 0 bases from V and 0 bases from J, with 11 bases between. The CDR3 length is 16 residues. Germline V CDR1 and CDR2: SGHNT, YYREEE (reference sequence). In nucleotides, the CDR3 is TGTGCCAGCAGCTTGGTCGGCGCCGGGAGCACAGATACGCAGTATTTT. The encoded protein is CASSLVGAGSTDTQYF. Full variable domain (rest looked up from reference TRBV5-4 and TRBJ2-3): ETGVTQSPTHLIKTRGQQVTLRCSSQSGHNTVSWYQQALGQGPQFIFQYYREEENGRGNFPPRFSGLQFPNYSSELNVNALELDDSALYLCASSLVGAGSTDTQYFGPGTRLTVL.

The chain links TRBV28 to TRBJ1-2; TRBD1 agrees at 9 bases. V dropped 6 bases and J dropped 5; count of bases not matched to a gene: 10. The germline V gene has CDR1 MDHEN and CDR2 SYDVKM. The CDR3 covers 15 residues. In DNA form, the CDR3 reads TGTGCCAGCAGCGATGGGACAGGGATCGGATATGGCTACACCTTC. Amino acid sequence: CASSDGTGIGYGYTF.

The V and J genes are TRBV15 and TRBJ2-5; weak D call: TRBD1 (5 bases). The DNA end is a closer match to TRBJ2-7, so the J assignment may be wrong. The germline CDR1 and CDR2 sequences are LNHNV and YYDKDF (reference sequence). This CDR3 is 15 amino acids long. The CDR3 DNA is TGTGCCACCAGCAGAGACCGGACAAAAGCCTACGAGCAGTACTTC. Its protein product is CATSRDRTKAYEQYF.

The chain carries TRBV7-6 and TRBJ2-7; 8 nucleotides agree with TRBD2. Germline CDR1 reads SGHVS; CDR2 reads FNYEAQ. The CDR3 has 14 amino acids. The V gene end was trimmed by 2 bases and the J gene end by 0 bases; junction bases not matched to a gene: 0. CDR3 amino acids: CASSLSGSSYEQYF. For the CDR3, the DNA is TGTGCCAGCAGCTTAAGCGGGAGCTCCTACGAGCAGTACTTC.

V gene TRBV28 combines with J gene TRBJ2-6; 9 bases map to TRBD1. Germline V CDR1 and CDR2: MDHEN, SYDVKM. Unmatched junction bases numbered 8, after V lost 3 bases and J lost 2 bases. CDR3 size: 18 residues. CDR3 bases: TGTGCCAGCAGTTTCTTAGGACAGGGGAGCCCTGGGGCCAACGTCCTGACTTTC. Residues: CASSFLGQGSPGANVLTF.

The chain is built from TRBV18 and TRBJ2-1, with D perhaps matching TRBD2 (6 bases). The V and J ends lost 3 bases and 3 bases respectively, with 15 bases between them. This CDR3 contains 16 residues. Germline loops: CDR1 KGHSH, CDR2 LQKENI. The CDR3 DNA is TGTGCCAGCTCACCTACTAGCCTAGCGAACTACAATGAGCAGTTCTTC. Translated, it gives CASSPTSLANYNEQFF.

The rearrangement links TRBV28 to TRBJ1-2; tentative D call: TRBD1 (5 bases). The CDR3 length is 12 residues. V was shortened by 5 bases and J by 3 bases, with 7 bases between the two germline ends. Per the germline V gene, CDR1 is MDHEN and CDR2 is SYDVKM. CDR3 DNA sequence: TGTGCCAGCAGTCCAGGGTACTATGGCTACACCTTC. Translation gives CASSPGYYGYTF.

The chain joins TRBV7-3 to TRBJ1-4; D ambiguous. With 5 bases removed from V and 0 bases from J, the gap between germline ends came to 10 bases. The CDR3 spans 15 residues. CDR1 is SGHTA, CDR2 FQGTGA, per germline. The CDR3 spells CASSPTGATNEKLFF. The DNA of the CDR3 is TGTGCCAGCAGCCCGACCGGGGCAACTAATGAAAAACTGTTTTTT.

This chain connects TRBV10-3 to TRBJ2-2; 7 nucleotides line up with TRBD2. Germline V CDR1 and CDR2: ENHRY, SYGVKD. There are 15 residues in the CDR3. Germline trimming cut 4 bases from V and 7 bases from J; bases unmatched to any gene: 9. The CDR3 DNA reads TGTGCCATCAGTGGTTCGGGACGGGGGGTCGGGGAGCTGTTTTTT. Translated: CAISGSGRGVGELFF.

J is TRBJ2-1 and V is TRBV5-1; 7 bases map to TRBD1. The V gene end was trimmed by 4 bases and the J gene end by 5 bases; junction bases not matched to a gene: 6. Germline CDR1 is SGHRS and CDR2 is YFSETQ. The CDR3 is 14 residues long. The CDR3 region is CASSGRTGDNEQFF. The DNA of the CDR3 is TGCGCCAGCAGCGGCAGGACAGGAGACAATGAGCAGTTCTTC.

This chain joins TRBV5-6 and TRBJ2-3, with a weak D call TRBD1 (5 bases). Germline V gene lookup returns CDR1 SGHDT and CDR2 YYEEEE. This CDR3 region has 12 residues. Between the trimmed V and J ends, which lost 4 bases and 10 bases, there was a span of 13 bases. The CDR3: CASSLGLGAQYF. As DNA, the CDR3 is TGTGCCAGCAGCCTGGGGTTAGGGGCGCAGTATTTT.

The chain is built from TRBV7-8 and TRBJ2-5; 8 bases align to TRBD1. The DNA end favors TRBJ2-7, so the J call may be wrong. The germline V gene encodes CDR1 SGHVS and CDR2 FQNEAQ. The length of the CDR3 is 15 residues. The CDR3 sequence: CASSLGTGKSYEQYF. The CDR3 DNA follows: TGTGCCAGCAGCCTCGGGACAGGAAAATCCTACGAGCAGTACTTC.